Below, 21 T cell receptor beta chains from the same sample are listed, as sequenced in a study of OX40 agonist ivuxolimab in advanced cancers. The data were produced by immunoSEQ multiplex PCR, yet TCRdb's version contains in-frame clones alone and is incomplete. This sample has about 62,000 clones, with roughly 85% found just once. The sequencing here drew on CD4+ or CD8+ T cells sorted from blood, taken in a trial of the OX40 agonist ivuxolimab. These receptors were taken from an adult with an advanced solid tumor such as melanoma, head and neck, liver or kidney cancer.

A word on this clone: Within the sample, other DNA sequences also encode this same CDR3. The CDR3 DNA reads TGTGCCAGCTCTCCTCCGGACAGGAGTGGAAACACCATATATTTT. This gives the protein CASSPPDRSGNTIYF. The rearrangement links TRBV18 to TRBJ1-3, with TRBD1 matching 7 bases. CDR1 and CDR2 (germline): KGHSH, LQKENI. V was pared by 6 bases and J by 3 bases, with 8 bases of the junction left unmatched. This CDR3 comprises 15 residues.

This chain links TRBV29-1 with TRBJ1-2, with 12 bases aligning to TRBD1. Trimming at V came to 6 bases and at J to 7 bases, leaving 6 bases not matched to a gene. This CDR3 region has 13 residues. Per the germline V gene, CDR1 is SQVTM and CDR2 is ANQGSEA. The CDR3 DNA sequence: TGCAGCGTAGCCGGGACAGGGGGCTCTGGCTACACCTTC. Its translation is CSVAGTGGSGYTF.

The gene calls are TRBV6-5 and TRBJ2-6, with unresolved D. V lost 5 bases and J lost 4, with 9 bases in between. This CDR3 spans 14 amino acids. Germline values: CDR1 MNHEY, CDR2 SVGAGI. The CDR3 is CASSQEIGANVLTF. CDR3 bases: TGTGCCAGCAGTCAGGAGATAGGGGCCAACGTCCTGACTTTC.

A remark on this clone: Relative to the germline gene, one junction end is altered; a read error may explain this. The chain is built from TRBV2 and TRBJ2-3; 11 nucleotides align to TRBD1. CDR3 length equals 12 residues. CDR1 and CDR2 from the germline V gene are SNHLY and FYNNEI. The CDR3 protein is CASSRPGQGVKF. The CDR3, as DNA: TGTGCCAGCAGTCGACCGGGACAGGGGGTGAAATTT.

V usage is TRBV30 and J usage is TRBJ2-3, with 7 nucleotides matching TRBD1. This CDR3 region has 17 residues. V trimming: 0 bases; J trimming: 3 bases; junction bases outside the gene matches: 12. The germline V gene has CDR1 GTSNPN and CDR2 SVGIG (reference sequence). Here the CDR3 DNA reads TGTGCCTGGAGTGTAGCCCTGCTCAGGGGGTATACAGATACGCAGTATTTT. Protein sequence: CAWSVALLRGYTDTQYF.

J is TRBJ1-4 and V is TRBV5-6; D uncertain. Trimming shortened V by 2 bases and J by 4 bases, and 9 bases separated the two germline ends. CDR1 SGHDT and CDR2 YYEEEE come from the germline V gene. This CDR3 has 14 amino acids. The CDR3 DNA is TGTGCCAGCAGCTTAGGACGGCTTAATGAAAAACTGTTTTTT. This encodes CASSLGRLNEKLFF.

The chain employs TRBV2 and TRBJ2-2, with D perhaps matching TRBD2 (5 bases). V lost 7 bases, J lost 4 bases, and 19 bases lay in between. Germline CDR1 is SNHLY and CDR2 is FYNNEI. The CDR3 extends over 16 amino acids. CDR3 protein: CASTPVVAKGTGELFF. CDR3 DNA sequence: TGTGCCAGCACTCCGGTGGTAGCGAAAGGCACCGGGGAGCTGTTTTTT.

The chain links TRBV5-1 to TRBJ2-1; the match to TRBD1 covers 12 bases. CDR1 and CDR2 from the germline V gene are SGHRS and YFSETQ. The CDR3 is made up of 15 amino acids. V shed 4 bases and J 5 bases; nucleotides not matched to a gene: 4. The DNA of the CDR3 is TGCGCCAGCAGCGGCCGGGACAGGGGGCACAATGAGCAGTTCTTC. Translated, it gives CASSGRDRGHNEQFF.

The CDR3 DNA is TGTGCCAGCAGCAAAGCGGGACAGAGAATACAAGAGACCCAGTACTTC. It specifies CASSKAGQRIQETQYF. The chain is built from TRBV21-1 and TRBJ2-5; the table's D call TRBD1 went unverified against the DNA. TRBV21-1 is classified as a pseudogene. The CDR3 consists of 16 residues.

The chain couples TRBV10-3 to TRBJ1-1; a possible D gene is TRBD1 (5 bases). The CDR3 spans 12 residues. Trimming cost V 5 bases and J 4 bases, with 8 bases left between them. Germline assignment: CDR1 ENHRY and CDR2 SYGVKD. CDR3 residues: CAISRQGTEAFF. The CDR3 DNA follows: TGTGCCATCAGTAGGCAGGGCACTGAAGCTTTCTTT.

The chain combines TRBV29-1 with TRBJ1-1, with 8 bases aligning to TRBD1. Trimming cost V 5 bases and J 1 base; bases outside gene matches: 9. The germline CDR1 and CDR2 sequences are SQVTM and ANQGSEA. CDR3 length equals 15 residues. CDR3 residues: CSVYPTGTGNTEAFF. CDR3 bases: TGCAGCGTTTACCCGACTGGGACAGGGAACACTGAAGCTTTCTTT.

In nucleotides, the CDR3 is TGTGCCAGCAGTGCGCTGGGACAGCTTGAAGCTTTCTTT. This encodes CASSALGQLEAFF. This chain uses TRBV25-1 with TRBJ1-1, with 7 bases aligning to TRBD1. The germline gives CDR1 MGHDK, CDR2 SYGVNS. This CDR3 spans 13 amino acids. Trimming cost V 4 bases and J 7 bases; bases outside gene matches: 6.

The chain links TRBV28 to TRBJ2-5; 10 bases map to TRBD2. In germline, CDR1 is MDHEN, CDR2 SYDVKM. Trimming cost V 6 bases and J 5 bases; bases outside gene matches: 9. The CDR3 sequence is 15 residues long. The CDR3 coding sequence is TGTGCCAGCAGCCTACTTCTAGCGGGGGACGAGACCCAGTACTTC. It is translated as CASSLLLAGDETQYF.

This clone turned up a few times. V and J are TRBV1 and TRBJ1-2. TRBV1 is termed a pseudogene. This CDR3 contains 17 residues. The CDR3 nucleotides read TGCACCAGCAGCCAAGTCCGGGGAGGTGGCGGGGACTATGGCTACACCTTC. Its translation is CTSSQVRGGGGDYGYTF.

The chain employs TRBV10-3 and TRBJ1-4, with D tentatively TRBD1 (5 bases). The CDR3 has 13 amino acids. The V gene lost 7 bases and the J gene lost 7 bases, with 13 bases spanning the gap. Germline-derived CDR1 and CDR2 are ENHRY and SYGVKD. CDR3 sequence reads: CAITGGEGEKLFF. As DNA, the CDR3 is TGTGCCATCACTGGGGGAGAAGGTGAAAAACTGTTTTTT.

The J gene is TRBJ2-5, the V gene TRBV4-2, with TRBD2 matching 10 bases. Germline assignment: CDR1 LGHNA and CDR2 YNFKEQ. This CDR3 is built from 16 residues. Unmatched junction bases numbered 4, after V lost 1 base and J lost 2 bases. CDR3 DNA sequence: TGTGCCAGCAGCCAAGGAGCGGGAGGGTTACAAGAGACCCAGTACTTC. Encoded protein: CASSQGAGGLQETQYF.

The chain uses TRBV19 and TRBJ2-6; a weak D match, TRBD1 (5 bases). Trimming left V 4 bases short and J 0 bases short, with 13 bases between. Germline CDR1 is LNHDA and CDR2 is SQIVND (reference sequence). CDR3 size: 17 residues. The CDR3 spells CASSTSSGFSGANVLTF. CDR3 DNA sequence: TGTGCCAGTAGTACGTCCTCAGGGTTCTCTGGGGCCAACGTCCTGACTTTC.

V and J are TRBV5-1 and TRBJ2-5; weak D call: TRBD1 (6 bases). V shed 2 bases and J shed 0 bases, with 8 bases lying between them. There are 14 residues in the CDR3. Germline loops: CDR1 SGHRS, CDR2 YFSETQ. CDR3 nucleotide sequence: TGCGCCAGCAGCTTTGCAGGGGACCAAGAGACCCAGTACTTC. The encoded protein is CASSFAGDQETQYF. Full variable domain (outside the CDR3, taken from reference TRBV5-1 and TRBJ2-5): KAGVTQTPRYLIKTRGQQVTLSCSPISGHRSVSWYQQTPGQGLQFLFEYFSETQRNKGNFPGRFSGRQFSNSRSEMNVSTLELGDSALYLCASSFAGDQETQYFGPGTRLLVL.

The rearrangement links TRBV5-6 to TRBJ2-3, with 7 bases that match TRBD2. Germline V lookup: CDR1 SGHDT, CDR2 YYEEEE. The CDR3 is 15 amino acids. J was trimmed by 0 bases and V by 2 bases; bases with no gene match: 3. The CDR3 sequence: CASSFLADSTDTQYF. The CDR3 DNA is TGTGCCAGCAGCTTCCTAGCGGACAGCACAGATACGCAGTATTTT.

This chain uses TRBV2 with TRBJ1-1; D is ambiguous. V was trimmed by 6 bases and J by 7 bases, leaving 15 bases between them. This CDR3 comprises 13 residues. Germline-derived CDR1 and CDR2 are SNHLY and FYNNEI. The CDR3 loop is CASSAGIDREAFF. CDR3 nucleotide sequence: TGTGCCAGCAGCGCAGGAATTGACCGTGAAGCTTTCTTT.

V gene TRBV6-5 combines with J gene TRBJ1-6; tentative D call: TRBD1 (5 bases). CDR3 length equals 15 residues. With 5 bases removed from V and 9 bases from J, the gap between germline ends came to 17 bases. From germline, CDR1 is MNHEY and CDR2 SVGAGI. CDR3 sequence reads: CASSPLGGLGSPLHF. CDR3 sequence (DNA): TGTGCCAGCAGTCCACTCGGGGGTCTCGGTTCACCCCTCCACTTT.